What follows are 7 T cell receptor beta chains derived from one specimen sequenced in a study of T cell repertoires in cytomegalovirus infection. TCRdb re-called the reads through MiXCR, storing one row per CDR3 protein. The sample contains more than 650,000 distinct CDR3 sequences, approximately 40% of which appear only once. Input material: PBMCs. The source is a human donor in good health (CMV status not recorded). Some clones in this sample may be carry-over from other donors' samples.

The chain combines TRBV7-9 with TRBJ2-2; 11 bases are a match to TRBD1. The V segment lost 5 bases and the J segment 6 bases; nucleotides outside the gene matches: 5. There are 15 residues in the CDR3. Germline V gene data show CDR1 as SEHNR and CDR2 as FQNEAQ (reference sequence). Here the CDR3 reads CASSLGQGASGELFF. The CDR3 nucleotides read TGTGCCAGCAGCCTCGGACAGGGGGCCTCCGGGGAGCTGTTTTTT.

This clonotype showed up many times. The chain couples TRBV28 to TRBJ2-7; 9 positions agree with TRBD1. After removal of 4 bases from V and 2 bases from J, the junction contained 21 bases not matched to a gene. CDR3 length: 20 residues. In germline, CDR1 is MDHEN, CDR2 SYDVKM. For the CDR3, the DNA is TGTGCCAGCAGTTATTTGGTCACCATTACCGGGACAGGGATAGCCTACGAGCAGTACTTC. Translation: CASSYLVTITGTGIAYEQYF.

CDR3 DNA sequence: TGCAGCGTGGGGGACAATCCAACCTACGAGCAGTACTTC. This sequence encodes CSVGDNPTYEQYF. The V and J genes are TRBV29-1 and TRBJ2-7; TRBD1 is a possible D gene (6 bases). V was cut by 6 bases and J by 2 bases, with 14 bases left in between. CDR3 length equals 13 residues. Germline V gene data show CDR1 as SQVTM and CDR2 as ANQGSEA.

This rearrangement joins TRBV28 to TRBJ1-1; TRBD1 aligns across 7 bases. J lost 0 bases, V lost 5 bases, and 9 bases had no gene match. The CDR3 is 16 residues long. Looked up from germline, CDR1 is MDHEN and CDR2 is SYDVKM. In DNA form, the CDR3 reads TGTGCCAGCAGTAAACGGACAGGAAATATGAACACTGAAGCTTTCTTT. Protein: CASSKRTGNMNTEAFF.

J is TRBJ2-3 and V is TRBV27; D gene uncertain. Germline assignment: CDR1 MNHEY and CDR2 SMNVEV (reference sequence). The CDR3 sequence is 15 residues long. The ends were cut back, 5 bases at V and 1 base at J, with 13 bases in the middle. Here the CDR3 reads CASSPGIGGTDTQYF. The DNA of the CDR3 is TGTGCCAGCAGTCCAGGAATAGGCGGCACAGATACGCAGTATTTT.

In its sample, this clonotype was seen a few times. The chain recombines TRBV10-3 with TRBJ1-5; possibly TRBD1 for D (5 bases). The germline gives CDR1 ENHRY, CDR2 SYGVKD. The length of the CDR3 is 15 residues. The V end lost 3 bases, the J end lost 6 bases, and 15 bases lay between the germline ends. In DNA form, the CDR3 reads TGTGCCATCAGTGATGGGACGTCGATTGTTCAGCCCCAGCATTTT. This codes for CAISDGTSIVQPQHF.

As concerns this clonotype: Germline is not matched at one junction end, which may reflect a read error. The chain uses TRBV5-1 and TRBJ1-6, with TRBD1 matching 9 bases. Per germline, CDR1 SGHRS and CDR2 YFSETQ. There are 15 residues in the CDR3. Here the CDR3 reads CASSPGQGGNSPLQF. The DNA for the CDR3 is TGCGCCAGCAGTCCGGGACAGGGAGGCAATTCACCCCTCCAATTT.